The sequence of this TCR beta chain was determined in a study of blood T cell repertoires in COVID-19. V lost 2 bases, J lost 3 bases, and 6 bases stayed unmatched. Germline loops: CDR1 SGDLS, CDR2 YYNGEE. CDR3 length: 16 amino acids. Assay used: immunoSEQ multiplex PCR; TCRdb lists only in-frame clones, some missing. Of 220,000 or so clones listed, about four fifths were seen once; the top ten hold 3% to 4%. This clonotype was obtained from an older woman who had recovered from COVID-19. The V call is TRBV9, the J call TRBJ1-5; 9 bases match TRBD1. The sequenced material came from PBMCs or T cells enriched from blood (not recorded which). CDR3 bases: TGTGCCAGCAGCGTTGGACAGGGGTACGACAATCAGCCCCAGCATTTT. Its protein is CASSVGQGYDNQPQHF.